Sequencing of this T cell receptor beta chain was carried out in a study of shared clonotypes between healthy human individuals. The CDR3 is made up of 14 amino acids. The germline V gene encodes CDR1 SGHRS and CDR2 YFSETQ. The V gene lost 0 bases and the J gene lost 3 bases, with 10 bases spanning the gap. General study findings and limits: With a few donors compared, about 5% of naive CD4 clonotypes were shared.

About this clone: Its matching antigen is unknown. Other nucleotide sequences from this sample produce the same CDR3.

Generated by immunoSEQ multiplex PCR, the TCRdb table keeps only in-frame clones and is missing some. The sample carries more than 2,000,000 clones, just over 90% recorded once. HIV-negative, healthy adults without recent acute infections or vaccinations were the donors. The TCR was taken from a man aged 18-30 years in good health. The sample comprised naive CD4+ T cells sorted from blood. The subset: CD45RA+ positively selected. The genes are TRBV5-1 and TRBJ2-7; D is unresolved. The CDR3 region is CASSLGQGNYEQYF. The CDR3 DNA reads TGCGCCAGCAGCTTGGGACAAGGGAACTACGAGCAGTACTTC.